Listed below are T cell receptor beta chains from one sample, sequenced in a study of Ad26.COV2.S vaccination and SARS-CoV-2 variants. TCRdb keeps only in-frame clones here, not all; method: immunoSEQ multiplex PCR. The data show about 680,000 clones, with around 90% seen just once and approximately 1.5% held by the top ten. The material was peripheral blood, obtained in a trial of Ad26.COV2.S vaccine versus placebo. These receptors were collected from a person aged 18-65 years who received the Ad26.COV2.S COVID-19 vaccine or a placebo. Both conserved end residues are part of each CDR3. A D gene is named only where the DNA matches it firmly. For some rows the clone size is stated as once, few or many, or as a class when expanded; others skip it.

V: TRBV18
J: TRBJ2-7
D: NA
size: few
CDR3: CASSLKETASWEQYF
DNA: TGTGCCAGCTCACTGAAGGAGACAGCCAGCTGGGAGCAGTACTTC

V: TRBV30
J: TRBJ2-7
D: TRBD2
size: NA
CDR3: CAWALAGGPYEQYF
DNA: TGTGCCTGGGCGCTAGCGGGGGGGCCCTACGAGCAGTACTTC

V: TRBV3-1/TRBV3-2
J: TRBJ1-1
D: NA
size: NA
CDR3: CASSQGGAREAFF
DNA: TGTGCCAGCAGCCAAGGCGGGGCGCGTGAAGCTTTCTTT

V: TRBV12-5
J: TRBJ2-2
D: TRBD2
size: NA
CDR3: CAELRGGTGELFF
DNA: TGTGCTGAACTTCGGGGGGGCACCGGGGAGCTGTTTTTT

V: TRBV5-1
J: TRBJ1-4
D: NA
size: NA
CDR3: CASSLGVNEKLFF
DNA: TGCGCCAGCAGCTTAGGGGTAAATGAAAAACTGTTTTTT

V: TRBV29-1
J: TRBJ1-1
D: NA
size: NA
CDR3: CSVVHMNTEAFF
DNA: TGCAGCGTTGTTCACATGAACACTGAAGCTTTCTTT

V: TRBV6-5
J: TRBJ2-2
D: NA
size: few
CDR3: CASSYSLPSTGELFF
DNA: TGTGCCAGCAGTTACTCCCTCCCGAGCACCGGGGAGCTGTTTTTT

V: TRBV6-5
J: TRBJ2-2
D: NA
size: once
CDR3: CASSQAYTGELFF
DNA: TGTGCCAGCAGCCAAGCCTACACCGGGGAGCTGTTTTTT

V: TRBV27
J: TRBJ2-7
D: TRBD2
size: NA
CDR3: CASSLILAGVNEQYF
DNA: TGTGCCAGCAGTCTAATACTAGCGGGAGTGAACGAGCAGTACTTC

V: TRBV7-2
J: TRBJ2-7
D: TRBD1
size: NA
CDR3: CASSSTGTGNEQYF
DNA: TGTGCCAGCAGCTCAACCGGGACAGGGAACGAGCAGTACTTC

V: TRBV7-2
J: TRBJ2-5
D: TRBD2
size: NA
CDR3: CASSLAGGGAQETQYF
DNA: TGTGCCAGCAGCTTAGCGGGCGGGGGTGCCCAAGAGACCCAGTACTTC

V: TRBV11-2
J: TRBJ1-4
D: NA
size: NA
CDR3: CASSLDRLGPRGGDNEKLFF
DNA: TGTGCCAGCAGCTTAGATCGATTAGGGCCCCGGGGCGGGGATAATGAAAAACTGTTTTTT

V: TRBV5-6
J: TRBJ1-5
D: NA
size: NA
CDR3: CASSTSNQPQHF
DNA: TGTGCCAGCAGCACCAGCAATCAGCCCCAGCATTTT

V: TRBV18
J: TRBJ2-3
D: NA
size: NA
CDR3: CASSPQSTDTQYF
DNA: TGTGCCAGCTCACCACAGAGCACAGATACGCAGTATTTT

V: TRBV4-3
J: TRBJ2-3
D: TRBD2
size: once
CDR3: CASSRPTSGGADTQYF
DNA: TGCGCCAGCAGCCGCCCGACTAGCGGGGGGGCAGATACGCAGTATTTT

V: TRBV5-8
J: TRBJ1-5
D: NA
size: once
CDR3: CASSLGLMGNQPQHF
DNA: TGTGCCAGCAGCCTGGGGCTGATGGGCAATCAGCCCCAGCATTTT

V: TRBV29-1
J: TRBJ1-1
D: NA
size: NA
CDR3: CSVEDDSNTEAFF
DNA: TGCAGCGTTGAAGACGACTCGAACACTGAAGCTTTCTTT

V: TRBV5-6
J: TRBJ1-4
D: TRBD1
size: NA
CDR3: CASSSGQGNFPEKLFF
DNA: TGTGCCAGCAGTTCCGGACAGGGAAACTTCCCCGAAAAACTGTTTTTT

V: TRBV7-9
J: TRBJ2-7
D: TRBD2
size: once
CDR3: CASNHGGDITHEQYF
DNA: TGTGCCAGCAACCACGGGGGGGACATCACCCACGAGCAGTACTTC

V: TRBV6-1
J: TRBJ2-7
D: TRBD1
size: NA
CDR3: CASSVTTGNPIYEQYF
DNA: TGTGCCAGCAGTGTAACGACAGGGAACCCGATCTACGAGCAGTACTTC

V: TRBV18
J: TRBJ1-6
D: TRBD1
size: NA
CDR3: CASSPPGQNNSPLHF
DNA: TGTGCCAGCTCTCCCCCGGGACAGAATAATTCACCCCTCCACTTT

V: TRBV9
J: TRBJ2-1
D: TRBD2
size: NA
CDR3: CASSVAGLAGVSEQFF
DNA: TGTGCCAGCAGCGTAGCCGGACTAGCGGGAGTCAGTGAGCAGTTCTTC

V: TRBV19
J: TRBJ1-6
D: NA
size: NA
CDR3: CASSPGTFNSPLHF
DNA: TGTGCCAGTAGTCCAGGGACCTTTAATTCACCCCTCCACTTT

V: TRBV19
J: TRBJ2-1
D: TRBD2
size: NA
CDR3: CASRTSGSSYNEQFF
DNA: TGTGCCAGTAGGACTAGCGGAAGCTCCTACAATGAGCAGTTCTTC

V: TRBV15
J: TRBJ1-3
D: NA
size: NA
CDR3: CATSRDLTSGNTIYF
DNA: TGTGCCACCAGCAGAGATCTCACCTCTGGAAACACCATATATTTT

V: TRBV3-1/TRBV3-2
J: TRBJ1-4
D: NA
size: NA
CDR3: CASSPGQLSTNEKLFF
DNA: TGTGCCAGCAGCCCCGGACAACTCTCAACTAATGAAAAACTGTTTTTT

V: TRBV18
J: TRBJ2-7
D: NA
size: NA
CDR3: CASSPGLGYEQYF
DNA: TGTGCCAGCTCACCTGGACTGGGATACGAGCAGTACTTC

V: TRBV12-3/TRBV12-4
J: TRBJ2-7
D: NA
size: NA
CDR3: CASSSGGSYEQYF
DNA: TGTGCCAGCTCCTCGGGCGGATCCTACGAGCAGTACTTC

V: TRBV12-3/TRBV12-4
J: TRBJ2-2
D: TRBD1
size: NA
CDR3: CASSPTGTGELFF
DNA: TGTGCCAGCAGCCCGACAGGGACCGGGGAGCTGTTTTTT

V: TRBV9
J: TRBJ2-3
D: NA
size: NA
CDR3: CASSVEVGTDTQYF
DNA: TGTGCCAGCAGCGTAGAGGTGGGCACAGATACGCAGTATTTT

V: TRBV9
J: TRBJ2-7
D: NA
size: once
CDR3: CASSVGSNGYEQYF
DNA: TGTGCCAGCAGCGTAGGTAGCAATGGCTACGAGCAGTACTTC

V: TRBV30
J: TRBJ1-1
D: NA
size: NA
CDR3: CAWIPPTQHTEAFF
DNA: TGTGCCTGGATCCCTCCCACACAGCACACTGAAGCTTTCTTT

V: TRBV10-3
J: TRBJ1-6
D: TRBD1
size: NA
CDR3: CAISESEGQGDSPLHF
DNA: TGTGCCATCAGTGAGTCAGAAGGACAGGGGGATTCACCCCTCCACTTT

V: TRBV7-7
J: TRBJ1-3
D: NA
size: NA
CDR3: CASSLAPGFFSGNTIYF
DNA: TGTGCTAGCAGCTTAGCCCCTGGCTTTTTCTCTGGAAACACCATATATTTT

V: TRBV19
J: TRBJ2-3
D: NA
size: NA
CDR3: CASTSTGTDTQYF
DNA: TGTGCCAGTACGAGCACAGGCACAGATACGCAGTATTTT

V: TRBV19
J: TRBJ2-1
D: TRBD2
size: once
CDR3: CASRGFGASGSSYNEQFF
DNA: TGTGCCAGTAGAGGGTTCGGGGCTAGCGGGAGCTCCTACAATGAGCAGTTCTTC

V: TRBV11-2
J: TRBJ2-7
D: NA
size: NA
CDR3: CASSLGAVYEQYF
DNA: TGTGCCAGCAGCTTAGGAGCAGTCTACGAGCAGTACTTC